Presented here are 29 T cell receptor beta chains from one specimen sequenced in a study of blood T cell repertoires in COVID-19. The data were produced by immunoSEQ multiplex PCR, yet TCRdb's version contains in-frame clones alone and is incomplete. The data hold approximately 44,000 clones, with 79% observed a single time. Specimen: peripheral blood. These receptors came from a woman older than 75 with acute or convalescent COVID-19.

The genes are TRBV7-9 and TRBJ2-5; tentatively, D is TRBD2 (6 bases). The germline V gene has CDR1 SEHNR and CDR2 FQNEAQ (reference sequence). Trimming took 3 bases from V and 4 from J, leaving 12 bases between them. CDR3 size: 14 residues. The chain's CDR3 is CASSLGGGRETQYF. The CDR3 nucleotides are TGTGCCAGCAGCTTGGGGGGAGGACGAGAGACCCAGTACTTC.

This chain's CDR3 is CASSQRGGTGELFF. In nucleotides, the CDR3 is TGTGCCAGCAGCCAGAGGGGAGGGACCGGGGAGCTGTTTTTT. The chain carries TRBV3-1 (or the pseudogene TRBV3-2) and TRBJ2-2; 7 nucleotides line up with TRBD2. This CDR3 region has 14 residues. Per the germline V gene, CDR1 is LGHDT and CDR2 is YNNKEL (reference sequence). V shed 3 bases, J shed 5 bases, and the junction held 3 bases outside the gene matches.

As for this clone: Within the sample, other DNA sequences also encode this same CDR3. The chain has TRBV19 and TRBJ1-5; 8 nucleotides agree with TRBD1. V lost 9 bases and J lost 1; bases outside the gene matches: 8. Germline loops: CDR1 LNHDA, CDR2 SQIVND (reference sequence). The CDR3 contains 15 residues. In nucleotides, the CDR3 is TGTGCCAGCCGTAACAGGGGGACAAGCAATCAGCCCCAGCATTTT. Amino acids: CASRNRGTSNQPQHF.

This chain joins TRBV2 and TRBJ1-1; D is uncertain. The CDR3 runs to 12 residues. Between the trimmed V and J ends, which lost 8 bases and 1 base, there was a span of 8 bases. CDR1 and CDR2 (germline): SNHLY, FYNNEI. In nucleotides, the CDR3 is TGTGCCAGCTCGCCAGGGAACACTGAAGCTTTCTTT. It translates to CASSPGNTEAFF.

The V gene is TRBV5-1, the J gene TRBJ2-7; TRBD2 might be the D (5 bases). Trimming removed 4 bases at V and 4 bases at J, with 36 bases between. This CDR3 is built from 21 residues. Germline lookup yields CDR1 SGHRS and CDR2 YFSETQ. This chain's CDR3 is CASSQPRGELNHRANAYEQYF. In DNA form, the CDR3 reads TGCGCCAGCAGCCAACCCCGGGGAGAGTTGAATCACAGAGCCAACGCATACGAGCAGTACTTC.

V is TRBV12-3 or TRBV12-4 and J is TRBJ2-7; possible D gene TRBD2, 6 bases. V shed 3 bases and J shed 2 bases, with 8 bases lying between them. The CDR3 extends over 13 amino acids. The CDR3 here is CASSFGSTYEQYF. CDR3 sequence (DNA): TGTGCCAGCAGTTTCGGGAGTACCTACGAGCAGTACTTC.

The rearrangement uses TRBV19 and TRBJ2-1; 9 positions agree with TRBD2. The CDR3 is made up of 19 amino acids. J lost 0 bases, V lost 0 bases, and 9 bases had no gene match. Germline V gives CDR1 LNHDA, CDR2 SQIVND (reference sequence). The CDR3: CASSIDGLAGPSSYNEQFF. The CDR3 nucleotides read TGTGCCAGTAGTATAGATGGGCTAGCGGGACCGAGCTCCTACAATGAGCAGTTCTTC. The variable domain in full, completed from reference TRBV19 and TRBJ2-1, reads DGGITQSPKYLFRKEGQNVTLSCEQNLNHDAMYWYRQDPGQGLRLIYYSQIVNDFQKGDIAEGYSVSREKKESFPLTVTSAQKNPTAFYLCASSIDGLAGPSSYNEQFFGPGTRLTVL.

The chain couples TRBV19 to TRBJ2-2; 7 bases agree with TRBD1. Germline V gene data show CDR1 as LNHDA and CDR2 as SQIVND (reference sequence). This CDR3 is built from 14 residues. Trimming cost V 3 bases and J 4 bases; bases outside gene matches: 2. The CDR3 protein is CASSIGQVTGELFF. The CDR3 nucleotides are TGTGCCAGTAGTATCGGACAGGTCACCGGGGAGCTGTTTTTT. The variable domain in full, completed from reference TRBV19 and TRBJ2-2, reads DGGITQSPKYLFRKEGQNVTLSCEQNLNHDAMYWYRQDPGQGLRLIYYSQIVNDFQKGDIAEGYSVSREKKESFPLTVTSAQKNPTAFYLCASSIGQVTGELFFGEGSRLTVL.

The chain's CDR3 is CASSFEGRENGYTF. CDR3 nucleotide sequence: TGTGCCAGCAGCTTTGAGGGAAGGGAAAATGGCTACACCTTC. This chain connects TRBV7-2 to TRBJ1-2; the D is unclear. The CDR3 sequence is 14 residues long. Germline CDR1 and CDR2: SGHTA and FQGNSA. Deletions cut 3 bases from V and 6 bases from J, with 14 bases between.

The chain carries TRBV27 and TRBJ1-5, with D tentatively TRBD1 (6 bases). With 6 bases removed from V and 5 bases from J, the gap between germline ends came to 14 bases. The germline gives CDR1 MNHEY, CDR2 SMNVEV (reference sequence). This CDR3 contains 14 residues. CDR3 DNA: TGTGCCAGCAGCTTTATGGGGACACATCAGCCCCAGCATTTT. Amino acid sequence: CASSFMGTHQPQHF.

CDR3 bases: TGCGCCAGCAGCCCACTCCCGGGACAGATTTCACCCTATGGCTACACCTTC. Its translation: CASSPLPGQISPYGYTF. The chain uses TRBV5-1 and TRBJ1-2; 7 bases align to TRBD1. With V trimmed by 4 bases and J by 4 bases, 16 bases remained unmatched. This CDR3 spans 17 amino acids. Per germline, CDR1 SGHRS and CDR2 YFSETQ.

This chain connects TRBV3-1 (or the pseudogene TRBV3-2) to TRBJ2-7, with 7 nucleotides matching TRBD1. This CDR3 has 13 residues. V lost 10 bases, J lost 5 bases, and 11 bases stayed unmatched. CDR1 and CDR2 from the germline V gene are LGHDT and YNNKEL (reference sequence). The CDR3 nucleotides read TGTGCCATATCGACGACAGGGATCCACGAGCAGTACTTC. This translates into CAISTTGIHEQYF.

This chain connects TRBV9 to TRBJ1-1; the match to TRBD1 covers 10 bases. The V segment lost 4 bases and the J segment 6 bases; nucleotides outside the gene matches: 9. Per germline, CDR1 SGDLS and CDR2 YYNGEE. The CDR3 spans 15 residues. In nucleotides, the CDR3 is TGTGCCAGCAGCCAATGGACAGGGGGAATATCTGAAGCTTTCTTT. Translation gives CASSQWTGGISEAFF.

The gene calls are TRBV6-5 and TRBJ1-1, with 7 bases aligning to TRBD1. Per germline, CDR1 MNHEY and CDR2 SVGAGI. With 6 bases clipped from V and 3 bases from J, the junction kept 7 bases outside the gene matches. CDR3 length equals 14 residues. Here the CDR3 DNA reads TGTGCCAGCAGCCCCCGGGACAGTGACACTGAAGCTTTCTTT. Translation gives CASSPRDSDTEAFF.

The table lists this clone with a few counts. V is TRBV5-1 and J is TRBJ1-2; 7 bases agree with TRBD1. This CDR3 is 13 amino acids long. V shed 6 bases and J 7 bases; nucleotides not matched to a gene: 9. Germline V CDR1 and CDR2: SGHRS, YFSETQ. The CDR3 nucleotides are TGCGCCAGCAAGGAGGGAACAGGGGCTGGCTACACCTTC. Translating it yields CASKEGTGAGYTF.

The chain employs TRBV6-5 and TRBJ2-7; possible D gene TRBD1, 6 bases. Germline assignment: CDR1 MNHEY and CDR2 SVGAGI. CDR3 length: 13 amino acids. Trimming cost V 2 bases and J 3 bases, with 8 bases left between them. CDR3 bases: TGTGCCAGCAGTTACCGGGACAACTACGAGCAGTACTTC. Translated: CASSYRDNYEQYF.

The chain links TRBV19 to TRBJ1-1; D call uncertain. This CDR3 contains 13 residues. CDR1 and CDR2 from the germline V gene are LNHDA and SQIVND (reference sequence). Trimming removed 6 bases at V and 3 bases at J, with 11 bases between. For the CDR3, the DNA is TGTGCCAGTAGGACGGCGGTCTACACTGAAGCTTTCTTT. Translating it yields CASRTAVYTEAFF.

This clone was detected only once. V and J are TRBV11-3 and TRBJ2-2, with 7 bases identical to TRBD2. V shed 5 bases, J shed 9 bases, and the junction held 12 bases outside the gene matches. CDR1 SGHNT and CDR2 YENEEA come from the germline V gene. The length of the CDR3 is 15 residues. This CDR3 is CASSPGGTGYRELFF. DNA for the CDR3: TGTGCCAGCAGCCCCGGGGGGACCGGATACCGGGAGCTGTTTTTT.

This clone was seen only a few times. The rearrangement joins TRBV6-5 to TRBJ1-1, with D hard to call. This CDR3 is 12 amino acids long. V lost 8 bases to trimming and J lost 1 base, with 8 bases between them. CDR1 and CDR2 (germline): MNHEY, SVGAGI. CDR3 sequence: CASVRGNTEAFF. As DNA, the CDR3 is TGTGCCAGCGTCAGAGGGAACACTGAAGCTTTCTTT.

The chain combines TRBV18 with TRBJ1-1; 10 bases map to TRBD1. Germline trimming cut 6 bases from V and 7 bases from J; bases unmatched to any gene: 2. The CDR3 spans 12 residues. Germline loops: CDR1 KGHSH, CDR2 LQKENI. CDR3 sequence (DNA): TGTGCCAGCTCTGGACAGGGGGATGAAGCTTTCTTT. This codes for CASSGQGDEAFF.

V and J are TRBV7-2 and TRBJ2-4, with TRBD1 as a possible D gene (5 bases). V lost 4 bases, J lost 6 bases, and 25 bases lay in between. CDR3 length equals 18 residues. CDR1 and CDR2 from the germline V gene are SGHTA and FQGNSA. Here the CDR3 DNA reads TGTGCCAGCAGCTCCACCTCTCTATGGCCCCACAGGATAAACATTCAGTACTTC. Translating gives CASSSTSLWPHRINIQYF. Based on the CDR3 plus reference TRBV7-2 and TRBJ2-4, the full variable domain is GAGVSQSPSNKVTEKGKDVELRCDPISGHTALYWYRQSLGQGLEFLIYFQGNSAPDKSGLPSDRFSAERTGGSVSTLTIQRTQQEDSAVYLCASSSTSLWPHRINIQYFGAGTRLSVL.

DNA for the CDR3: TGCGCCAGCAGCTTGGGGACTCCGAATCAGCCCCAGCATTTT. It encodes CASSLGTPNQPQHF. The chain uses TRBV5-1 and TRBJ1-5; D unresolved. Germline lookup yields CDR1 SGHRS and CDR2 YFSETQ. V lost 0 bases to trimming and J lost 4 bases, with 8 bases between them. The CDR3 has 14 amino acids.

V gene TRBV7-2 combines with J gene TRBJ2-5, with TRBD2 matching over 10 bases. Germline lookup yields CDR1 SGHTA and CDR2 FQGNSA. The CDR3 runs to 15 residues. Trimming cost V 1 base and J 8 bases; bases outside gene matches: 7. DNA of the CDR3: TGTGCCAGCAGCTTAGAAAGGGGACTAGCGCAAACCCAGTACTTC. This encodes CASSLERGLAQTQYF.

V is TRBV7-9 and J is TRBJ1-4; D is possibly TRBD1 (5 bases). Trimming cost V 8 bases and J 8 bases, with 21 bases left between them. Germline CDR1 and CDR2: SEHNR and FQNEAQ (reference sequence). The length of the CDR3 is 15 residues. For the CDR3, the DNA is TGTGCCAGCTCCGGGACTCAGCGCCGGGGAGAAAAACTGTTTTTT. Amino acid sequence: CASSGTQRRGEKLFF.

The chain employs TRBV11-2 and TRBJ2-1; 8 bases align to TRBD2. The CDR3 length is 15 residues. Trimming cost V 5 bases and J 6 bases; bases outside gene matches: 9. Germline CDR1 is SGHAT and CDR2 is FQNNGV. CDR3 nucleotide sequence: TGTGCCAGCAGCCCGCGGACTAGCTGGGGCAATGAGCAGTTCTTC. It is translated as CASSPRTSWGNEQFF.

The chain uses TRBV7-9 and TRBJ2-1; D may be TRBD1 (5 bases). The CDR3 loop spans 14 amino acids. Trimming left V 5 bases short and J 1 base short, with 9 bases between. CDR1 SEHNR and CDR2 FQNEAQ come from the germline V gene (reference sequence). The CDR3 DNA is TGTGCCAGCAGCGGACACTTTTCCTACAATGAGCAGTTCTTC. Translation: CASSGHFSYNEQFF.

The J gene is TRBJ2-2, the V gene TRBV27, with a possible D match to TRBD2 (6 bases). The V gene's germline CDR1 is MNHEY and CDR2 SMNVEV (reference sequence). The CDR3 is made up of 14 amino acids. Between the trimmed V and J ends, which lost 3 bases and 9 bases, there was a span of 14 bases. The DNA of the CDR3 is TGTGCCAGCAGTTTTTGGGGGGAAGGGAGGGAGCTGTTTTTT. Translating it yields CASSFWGEGRELFF.

This chain uses TRBV7-7 with TRBJ1-2; D is unresolved. Per the germline V gene, CDR1 is SSHAT and CDR2 is FNYEAQ (reference sequence). Trimming stripped 3 bases from V and 14 bases from J, with 19 bases between. The CDR3 sequence is 13 residues long. DNA of the CDR3: TGTGCCAGCAGCTTCAAACCAGACGGGGTTATGACCTTC. Its translation: CASSFKPDGVMTF.

The chain joins TRBV10-2 to TRBJ1-2; unclear D gene. CDR3 length: 13 amino acids. Looked up from germline, CDR1 is WSHSY and CDR2 is SAAADI. Trimming pared 0 bases from V and 5 bases from J, leaving 7 bases between. The CDR3 spells CASSESGGYGYTF. In DNA form, the CDR3 reads TGCGCCAGCAGTGAGTCTGGAGGTTATGGCTACACCTTC.